This TCR beta chain was observed in a study of blood T cell repertoires in COVID-19. This clone turned up a few times. Repertoires were generated with immunoSEQ multiplex PCR, while TCRdb's copy carries only in-frame clones and drops some. The sample records about 140,000 clones, roughly 80% being singletons. CDR1 SNHLY and CDR2 FYNNEI come from the germline V gene. V was pared by 6 bases and J by 0 bases, with 12 bases between. The CDR3 has 14 residues. The chain employs TRBV2 and TRBJ2-7; D remains ambiguous. Sample: peripheral blood. The TCR sequence derives from a woman aged 45-59 years with active or convalescent COVID-19. CDR3: CASSVGGYSYEQYF. In nucleotides, the CDR3 is TGTGCCAGCAGCGTCGGCGGCTACTCCTACGAGCAGTACTTC. The whole variable domain, remainder taken from reference TRBV2 and TRBJ2-7, is EPEVTQTPSHQVTQMGQEVILRCVPISNHLYFYWYRQILGQKVEFLVSFYNNEISEKSEIFDDQFSVERPDGSNFTLKIRSTKLEDSAMYFCASSVGGYSYEQYFGPGTRLTVT.